This T cell receptor (beta chain) was sequenced in a study of T-cell reconstitution after alpha-beta-depleted transplantation in children. This CDR3 region has 12 residues. Germline assignment: CDR1 GTSNPN and CDR2 SVGIG (reference sequence). The ends were cut back, 3 bases at V and 2 bases at J, with 6 bases in the middle. As it was prepared, the TCRbeta library received unique molecular identifiers. MiXCR was run by TCRdb on the PCR reads, yielding one entry per CDR3 protein. Of about 360,000 distinct CDR3 sequences listed, more than 10% were seen once; the top ten hold around 4%. The source material was PBMCs, sampled from the stem cell graft. This TCR derives from a human donor who donated a stem cell graft to a child with Fanconi anemia. The chain carries TRBV30 and TRBJ2-3; D remains ambiguous. This chain's CDR3 is CAWSSYTDTQYF. The CDR3 DNA is TGTGCCTGGAGCAGCTACACAGATACGCAGTATTTT.